What follows is one T cell receptor (beta chain) and its context. Antigen: not known. The sample belongs to a study of a mutant IDH1 vaccine in newly diagnosed glioma. Study at large: Weeks 1, 3, 5, 7, 11, 15, 19 and 23 were when patients received their eight vaccinations. Investigators started vaccination 4-6 weeks after radiotherapy alone, or with temozolomide cycles. Antecedent treatment encompassed radiotherapy, temozolomide, or their combination; the majority received both.

Study findings and constraints: Vaccine-induced immune responses occurred in more than 85% of patients.

Time point in this sample: week 5, during vaccination. One vaccine dose held 300 ug of mutant IDH1 20-mer peptide and came with topical imiquimod. The repertoire was sequenced with immunoSEQ multiplex PCR; TCRdb's copy has only in-frame clones and lacks some. The repertoire includes tens of thousands of clones, roughly 90% of them detected once, and about 0.61% sits in the top ten. The TCR sequence derives from a woman aged 50 to 60 with glioma. The material sequenced was PBMCs, taken from a glioma patient whose treatment included an IDH1 peptide vaccine.

CDR3 sequence: CASRNSLGYEQYF. The CDR3 DNA is TGTGCCAGTAGGAACAGCCTCGGCTACGAGCAGTACTTC. The genes are TRBV27 and TRBJ2-7; D ambiguous. This CDR3 contains 13 residues. Trimming took off 9 bases at V and 3 bases at J, with 15 bases between the two ends. CDR1 is MNHEY and CDR2 is SMNVEV in the germline V gene (reference sequence).